Below, 21 T cell receptor beta chains from the same sample are listed, as sequenced in a study of spatial heterogeneity in lung cancer. Study-wide results and limits: Mutation tallies in tumors tracked expanded intratumoral alpha and beta TCR counts.

As to time point: sample taken at primary tumor resection. Antigens for these TCRs are unknown. TCRdb processed the 5' RACE reads anew with MiXCR; each CDR3 protein has one entry. The table shows 9,500 to 13,000 distinct CDR3 sequences, with roughly 12% occurring only once. This specimen was lung tumor tissue, taken at surgery. The origin of the receptors is a male donor with early-stage non-small cell lung cancer.

This clonotype occurred many times. V is TRBV24-1 and J is TRBJ2-5, with D unclear. V lost 5 bases and J 3 bases, leaving 15 bases between the germline ends. The CDR3 loop spans 15 amino acids. Per the germline V gene, CDR1 is KGHDR and CDR2 is SFDVKD. In nucleotides, the CDR3 is TGTGCCACCAGTGTCGGCTCTGCGGCAAAAGAGACCCAGTACTTC. Translated: CATSVGSAAKETQYF.

This clonotype was seen many times. J is TRBJ2-1 and V is TRBV29-1; TRBD2 aligns across 8 bases. The CDR3 consists of 12 residues. J was trimmed by 7 bases and V by 5 bases; bases with no gene match: 4. Germline V CDR1 and CDR2: SQVTM, ANQGSEA. This CDR3 reads CSVSGGPNEQFF. Here the CDR3 DNA reads TGCAGCGTTTCGGGAGGGCCGAATGAGCAGTTCTTC.

A few counts support this clonotype. The CDR3 spells CASLGGFLHQPQHF. The CDR3 DNA is TGTGCCAGCCTTGGGGGCTTCCTCCATCAGCCCCAGCATTTT. This chain connects TRBV6-4 to TRBJ1-5; tentatively, D is TRBD1 (6 bases). The length of the CDR3 is 14 residues. Between the trimmed V and J ends, which lost 8 bases and 5 bases, there was a span of 16 bases. Germline loops: CDR1 MRHNA, CDR2 SNTAGT.

In this sample, this clonotype is medium-sized. The chain combines TRBV7-2 with TRBJ1-1; D not certain. The CDR3 contains 14 residues. Germline CDR1 SGHTA, CDR2 FQGNSA. V was pared by 1 base and J by 2 bases, with 8 bases between. The CDR3: CASSLGVGNTEAFF. CDR3 nucleotides: TGTGCCAGCAGCTTAGGTGTCGGAAACACTGAAGCTTTCTTT. The whole variable domain, remainder taken from reference TRBV7-2 and TRBJ1-1, is GAGVSQSPSNKVTEKGKDVELRCDPISGHTALYWYRQSLGQGLEFLIYFQGNSAPDKSGLPSDRFSAERTGGSVSTLTIQRTQQEDSAVYLCASSLGVGNTEAFFGQGTRLTVV.

In its sample, this clonotype is medium-sized (0.01 to 0.1%). The chain recombines TRBV20-1 with TRBJ1-2; D gene uncertain. Germline assignment: CDR1 DFQATT and CDR2 SNEGSKA (reference sequence). This CDR3 is built from 14 residues. V lost 0 bases and J 0 bases, leaving 8 bases between the germline ends. Here the CDR3 DNA reads TGCAGTGCTAGAGATGGAGACACTAACTATGGCTACACCTTC. It translates to CSARDGDTNYGYTF.

This clonotype was counted many times. The gene calls are TRBV7-2 and TRBJ2-2; 7 nucleotides agree with TRBD2. V lost 3 bases and J lost 7; bases outside the gene matches: 11. The CDR3 runs to 16 residues. In germline, CDR1 is SGHTA, CDR2 FQGNSA. This chain's CDR3 is CASSLNRGSSVGELFF. In nucleotides, the CDR3 is TGTGCCAGCAGCTTGAATCGCGGGAGTTCCGTCGGGGAGCTGTTTTTT.

This clonotype was seen repeatedly, ten times or more. The chain has TRBV3-1 and TRBJ2-7; no definite D call. V lost 0 bases and J lost 3, with 9 bases in between. The V gene's germline CDR1 is LGHDT and CDR2 YNNKEL (reference sequence). CDR3 length: 14 residues. The CDR3 DNA sequence: TGTGCCAGCAGCCAAGATAACTCCGGCTACGAGCAGTACTTC. Protein sequence: CASSQDNSGYEQYF.

This clonotype was picked up many times. The chain couples TRBV3-1 to TRBJ1-1; 10 positions agree with TRBD1. The V gene's germline CDR1 is LGHDT and CDR2 YNNKEL (reference sequence). V was pared by 4 bases and J by 0 bases, with 11 bases of the junction left unmatched. This CDR3 region has 18 residues. CDR3 region: CASSPRQGASIVNTEAFF. CDR3 nucleotides: TGTGCCAGCAGCCCCCGACAGGGGGCCTCGATAGTGAACACTGAAGCTTTCTTT.

This clonotype has only a few counts. The rearrangement links TRBV7-8 to TRBJ2-3; 11 nucleotides line up with TRBD2. The CDR3 sequence is 18 residues long. The trim removed 3 bases at V and 2 bases at J, leaving 10 bases unmatched. CDR1 is SGHVS and CDR2 is FQNEAQ in the germline V gene. This chain's CDR3 is CASSFYPGTSGNTDTQYF. The CDR3 nucleotides are TGTGCCAGCAGCTTTTACCCCGGGACTAGCGGAAACACAGATACGCAGTATTTT.

This clonotype has at least ten counts. This chain uses TRBV6-9 with TRBJ1-4; D gene unclear. The ends were cut back, 8 bases at V and 0 bases at J, with 28 bases in the middle. The germline V gene encodes CDR1 MNHGY and CDR2 SVAAGI. The CDR3 totals 20 residues. CDR3 amino acids: CASLKKHQRPPVSTNEKLFF. The CDR3 DNA reads TGTGCCAGCCTCAAGAAACACCAACGTCCTCCCGTCTCAACTAATGAAAAACTGTTTTTT.

This clonotype rates as medium-sized. The rearrangement joins TRBV10-3 to TRBJ2-3; 7 bases map to TRBD2. CDR3 length: 15 residues. Losses at the gene ends were 8 bases for V and 3 bases for J; bases not matched to a gene: 11. CDR1 and CDR2 (germline): ENHRY, SYGVKD. In nucleotides, the CDR3 is TGTGCCATCCGGGGCGGGAGCTCTGAAACAGATACGCAGTATTTT. It specifies CAIRGGSSETDTQYF.

This clonotype is medium-sized. The chain links TRBV27 to TRBJ2-1; D gene uncertain. V was cut by 4 bases and J by 4 bases, with 5 bases left in between. The CDR3 is 12 residues long. Germline-derived CDR1 and CDR2 are MNHEY and SMNVEV (reference sequence). The CDR3 loop is CASSSQYNEQFF. The CDR3 DNA sequence: TGTGCCAGCAGTTCTCAGTACAATGAGCAGTTCTTC.

The gene calls are TRBV24-1 and TRBJ2-5, with a tentative D call TRBD2 (5 bases). Germline V lookup: CDR1 KGHDR, CDR2 SFDVKD. CDR3 length equals 10 residues. The CDR3 sequence is CPLGEETQYF. The CDR3 nucleotides are TGTCCCCTCGGGGAAGAGACCCAGTACTTC.

This clonotype has just a few counts. The rearrangement uses TRBV6-1 and TRBJ1-2, with TRBD1 identical over 7 bases. Per the germline V gene, CDR1 is MNHNS and CDR2 is SASEGT. V was pared by 5 bases and J by 0 bases, with 3 bases of the junction left unmatched. The CDR3 extends over 14 amino acids. CDR3 nucleotides: TGTGCCAGCAGTCGGGACAGCTCTAACTATGGCTACACCTTC. This encodes CASSRDSSNYGYTF.

This clonotype appeared many times. The genes are TRBV28 and TRBJ1-2, with D possibly matching TRBD1 (5 bases). V lost 2 bases to trimming and J lost 6 bases, with 13 bases between them. There are 14 residues in the CDR3. Germline values: CDR1 MDHEN, CDR2 SYDVKM. Here the CDR3 DNA reads TGTGCCAGCAGTTTAGTCTGGGGCGCGGATGGCTACACCTTC. Amino acids: CASSLVWGADGYTF.

This clonotype was counted at least ten times. The CDR3 sequence: CASSQDGTGLNSPLHF. CDR3 nucleotide sequence: TGCGCCAGCAGCCAGGACGGGACAGGGTTAAATTCACCCCTCCACTTT. This rearrangement joins TRBV4-1 to TRBJ1-6; 9 nucleotides line up with TRBD1. The germline V gene encodes CDR1 MGHRA and CDR2 YSYEKL. The length of the CDR3 is 16 residues. V was clipped by 3 bases and J by 7 bases; unmatched bases: 7.

This clonotype was seen a few times. V usage is TRBV12-3 or TRBV12-4 and J usage is TRBJ1-2, with 11 bases identical to TRBD1. V gave up 1 base and J gave up 14 bases; unmatched junction bases: 3. CDR3 length equals 12 residues. The CDR3 coding sequence is TGTGCCAGCAGTTTAGGGACAGGGGGCGATACCTTC. The encoded protein is CASSLGTGGDTF.

This clonotype was seen at least ten times. The chain has TRBV7-9 and TRBJ2-7; no reliable D call. Germline lookup yields CDR1 SEHNR and CDR2 FQNEAQ (reference sequence). The CDR3 is 12 amino acids. Trimming shortened V by 5 bases and J by 2 bases, and 7 bases separated the two germline ends. CDR3 bases: TGTGCCAGCAGCCCGACACCCTACGAGCAGTACTTC. Its translation: CASSPTPYEQYF.

The sample holds many counts of this clonotype. V usage is TRBV6-2 or TRBV6-3 and J usage is TRBJ1-1, with TRBD1 as a possible D gene (5 bases). The CDR3 length is 13 residues. Germline V gives CDR1 MNHEY, CDR2 SVGEGT. V was trimmed by 10 bases and J by 0 bases, leaving 12 bases between them. The CDR3 protein is CATRAILNTEAFF. The CDR3 nucleotides read TGTGCCACCAGGGCTATTTTGAACACTGAAGCTTTCTTT.

This clonotype counts as medium-sized (0.01 to 0.1%). The chain is built from TRBV29-1 and TRBJ1-2, with no clear D. The CDR3 has 12 residues. V lost 2 bases, J lost 4 bases, and 8 bases lay in between. Germline V gene data show CDR1 as SQVTM and CDR2 as ANQGSEA. The chain's CDR3 is CSVEKGAYGYTF. In DNA, the CDR3 is TGCAGCGTTGAAAAGGGAGCCTATGGCTACACCTTC.

This clonotype was recorded many times. V is TRBV3-1 and J is TRBJ2-1, with D unresolved. CDR3 length: 13 amino acids. V dropped 0 bases and J dropped 8 bases, with 8 bases sitting between them. Per the germline V gene, CDR1 is LGHDT and CDR2 is YNNKEL (reference sequence). The CDR3 spells CASSQDPSYEQFF. The CDR3 coding sequence is TGTGCCAGCAGCCAAGACCCATCCTATGAGCAGTTCTTC.